One sample yielded the 14 T cell receptor beta chains listed below, sequenced in a study of blood T cell repertoires in COVID-19. This table comes from immunoSEQ multiplex PCR, and its TCRdb copy is limited to in-frame clones, with some not included. The sample has tens of thousands of clones, about 90% seen once; the top ten hold about 18%. The specimen sequenced was peripheral blood. The source is a human donor in a cohort sampled during active COVID-19.

V gene TRBV28 combines with J gene TRBJ1-2; D call uncertain. Germline CDR1 reads MDHEN; CDR2 reads SYDVKM. The ends were cut back, 5 bases at V and 6 bases at J, with 7 bases in the middle. The CDR3 runs to 11 residues. CDR3 amino acids: CASSPTNGYTF. The CDR3, as DNA: TGTGCCAGCAGTCCCACAAATGGCTACACCTTC.

CDR3 DNA: TGTGCCAGCAGCTTATCCCAGGGGCAGAAGCAGTTCTTC. Translated: CASSLSQGQKQFF. The gene calls are TRBV11-2 and TRBJ2-1; perhaps TRBD1 as D (6 bases). CDR1 SGHAT and CDR2 FQNNGV come from the germline V gene. This CDR3 is built from 13 residues. Deletions cut 2 bases from V and 11 bases from J, with 13 bases between.

The chain employs TRBV5-1 and TRBJ2-3, with D perhaps TRBD2 (6 bases). The length of the CDR3 is 15 residues. Trimming cost V 3 bases and J 0 bases, with 11 bases left between them. CDR1 is SGHRS and CDR2 is YFSETQ in the germline V gene. The CDR3 DNA follows: TGCGCCAGCAGCTGGGGAGGCGTTAGCACAGATACGCAGTATTTT. As protein: CASSWGGVSTDTQYF.

The J gene is TRBJ1-5, the V gene TRBV19; D unclear. The CDR3 is 14 amino acids. From germline, CDR1 is LNHDA and CDR2 SQIVND (reference sequence). The V end was cut by 6 bases, the J end by 5 bases, with 14 bases between. CDR3 nucleotide sequence: TGTGCCAGTAGGGTAACAGCCTCCTATCAGCCCCAGCATTTT. Its translation is CASRVTASYQPQHF.

This sequence joins TRBV2 and TRBJ1-1; D possibly corresponds to TRBD1 (5 bases). The CDR3 is made up of 14 amino acids. V shed 7 bases and J shed 5 bases, with 17 bases lying between them. Germline V lookup: CDR1 SNHLY, CDR2 FYNNEI. CDR3 residues: CASTNGGASTEAFF. CDR3 bases: TGTGCCAGCACTAATGGCGGGGCTTCTACTGAAGCTTTCTTT.

The chain employs TRBV5-1 and TRBJ2-1, with 12 bases fitting TRBD1. From germline, CDR1 is SGHRS and CDR2 YFSETQ. Losses at the gene ends were 0 bases for V and 9 bases for J; bases not matched to a gene: 4. The CDR3 sequence is 15 residues long. In DNA, the CDR3 is TGCGCCAGCAGCTTGGATGGGACAGGGGGCGTTGAGCAGTTCTTC. Its protein is CASSLDGTGGVEQFF.

This clone appeared a few times. This sequence joins TRBV11-2 and TRBJ1-6; 7 bases fit TRBD1. This CDR3 contains 14 residues. With 1 base clipped from V and 9 bases from J, the junction kept 3 bases outside the gene matches. Germline V gene sequence: CDR1 SGHAT, CDR2 FQNNGV. This CDR3 is CASSLVGDSSPLHF. CDR3 DNA sequence: TGTGCCAGCAGCTTAGTAGGGGACAGTTCACCCCTCCACTTT.

This clone turned up a few times. The chain joins TRBV28 to TRBJ1-5, with 7 bases identical to TRBD1. The germline V gene encodes CDR1 MDHEN and CDR2 SYDVKM. The junction had 12 bases not matched to a gene; V was cut back by 1 base and J by 0 bases. The CDR3 spans 19 residues. CDR3 DNA: TGTGCCAGCAGTTTATTCGACCTCGGACAGGCGACTAGCAATCAGCCCCAGCATTTT. Its protein is CASSLFDLGQATSNQPQHF.

V is TRBV6-1 and J is TRBJ2-1; TRBD2 might be the D (7 bases). Germline CDR1 and CDR2: MNHNS and SASEGT. This CDR3 spans 15 amino acids. Trimming stripped 1 base from V and 7 bases from J, with 14 bases between. The CDR3 bases are TGTGCCAGCAGTGAAGAGGGGGGGGTTAGAAATGAGCAGTTCTTC. Protein product: CASSEEGGVRNEQFF.

J is TRBJ1-5 and V is TRBV5-4; D unclear. Trimming removed 3 bases at V and 4 bases at J, with 11 bases between. CDR3 size: 14 residues. Germline V gene sequence: CDR1 SGHNT, CDR2 YYREEE (reference sequence). The CDR3: CASSSGGENQPQHF. For the CDR3, the DNA is TGTGCCAGCAGCTCAGGAGGCGAGAATCAGCCCCAGCATTTT.

The genes are TRBV19 and TRBJ1-1, with a possible D match to TRBD1 (6 bases). Trimming shortened V by 9 bases and J by 2 bases, and 19 bases separated the two germline ends. Germline loops: CDR1 LNHDA, CDR2 SQIVND (reference sequence). The CDR3 is 15 residues long. The CDR3 DNA follows: TGTGCCAGCGGGAGGGCAGGGGTCATCAACACTGAAGCTTTCTTT. It is translated as CASGRAGVINTEAFF. The full variable domain, completed using reference TRBV19 and TRBJ1-1, is DGGITQSPKYLFRKEGQNVTLSCEQNLNHDAMYWYRQDPGQGLRLIYYSQIVNDFQKGDIAEGYSVSREKKESFPLTVTSAQKNPTAFYLCASGRAGVINTEAFFGQGTRLTVV.

This chain connects TRBV4-3 to TRBJ2-3; 11 bases are shared with TRBD2. Per germline, CDR1 LGHNA and CDR2 YSLEER. The ends lost 0 bases at V and 1 base at J; junction bases unmatched: 6. This CDR3 is built from 18 residues. The CDR3 DNA follows: TGCGCCAGCAGCCAAGAGCCACTGACTAGCGGGGGCACAGATACGCAGTATTTT. Its protein is CASSQEPLTSGGTDTQYF.

The rearrangement joins TRBV19 to TRBJ2-7; TRBD1 matches at 10 bases. Germline lookup yields CDR1 LNHDA and CDR2 SQIVND (reference sequence). The CDR3 contains 14 residues. V trimming: 6 bases; J trimming: 5 bases; junction bases outside the gene matches: 7. CDR3 nucleotides: TGTGCCAGTAGGGACGGGACAGGGGCCCACGAGCAGTACTTC. Protein: CASRDGTGAHEQYF.

This rearrangement joins TRBV12-3 or TRBV12-4 to TRBJ1-1, with 7 bases lining up with TRBD1. The CDR3 contains 13 residues. After removal of 3 bases from V and 5 bases from J, the junction contained 3 bases not matched to a gene. The CDR3 region is CASSFGTATEAFF. DNA of the CDR3: TGTGCCAGCAGTTTCGGGACAGCGACTGAAGCTTTCTTT.